This T cell receptor (beta chain) was identified in a study of shared clonotypes between healthy human individuals. CD45RO-negative CD8 cells positively selected for CCR7 made up the naive population, which excluded terminally differentiated effector memory CD45RA+ cells. Profiled with immunoSEQ multiplex PCR; TCRdb holds only in-frame clones, not every one. The table has approximately 840,000 clones, approximately 96% seen once. The germline V gene has CDR1 LNHDA and CDR2 SQIVND (reference sequence). V lost 6 bases to trimming and J lost 6 bases; unmatched junction nucleotides: 8. This CDR3 contains 14 residues.

The sequence was obtained from a man younger than 45 in good health. Sequenced sample: naive CD8+ T cells sorted from blood. The chain is built from TRBV19 and TRBJ2-3, with 8 positions matching TRBD1. CDR3 nucleotide sequence: TGTGCCAGTAGCCCGACAGGGGTTCCCGATACGCAGTATTTT. Amino acid sequence: CASSPTGVPDTQYF.